Following are 8 T cell receptor beta chains from one sample sequenced in a study of early T cells in non-severe SARS-CoV-2 infection. TCRdb used MiXCR to reprocess the 5' RACE reads, holding one entry per CDR3 protein. Of about 98,000 distinct CDR3 sequences detected, around 12% appear once; the ten largest clones hold 6% to 7%. The sequenced material came from whole blood. The source is an adult who was a healthcare worker with PCR-confirmed SARS-CoV-2 infection or an uninfected control (not recorded which).

The chain is built from TRBV11-1 and TRBJ1-5; D gene uncertain. CDR1 and CDR2 (germline): SGHAT, FQDESV (reference sequence). V gave up 5 bases and J gave up 4 bases, with 12 bases separating them. This CDR3 spans 14 amino acids. Here the CDR3 reads CASSPRNTNQPQHF. CDR3 sequence (DNA): TGTGCCAGCAGCCCACGAAATACTAATCAGCCCCAGCATTTT.

This clonotype was seen a handful of times. The J gene is TRBJ2-1, the V gene TRBV30; 9 bases map to TRBD1. The CDR3 contains 13 residues. CDR1 is GTSNPN, CDR2 SVGIG, per germline (reference sequence). The V and J ends lost 8 bases and 2 bases, in that order; junction bases with no gene match: 4. CDR3 region: CARQGVAYNEQFF. The CDR3 region has the DNA TGTGCCAGACAGGGGGTGGCCTACAATGAGCAGTTCTTC.

This clonotype was found many times. This sequence joins TRBV7-9 and TRBJ1-2; unclear D gene. Germline lookup yields CDR1 SEHNR and CDR2 FQNEAQ (reference sequence). CDR3 length equals 15 residues. V lost 3 bases and J 4 bases, leaving 15 bases between the germline ends. The CDR3 sequence is CASSLQGIGTYGYTF. The CDR3 region has the DNA TGTGCCAGCAGCTTGCAAGGGATTGGAACCTATGGCTACACCTTC.

In nucleotides, the CDR3 is TGTGCAAGTCGCCCCCCACCCCCCGACCTGAACACTGAAGCTTTCTTT. This encodes CASRPPPPDLNTEAFF. The gene calls are TRBV12-2 and TRBJ1-1; the D call TRBD1 from the table was never checked on the DNA. TRBV12-2 is listed as a pseudogene. This CDR3 has 16 residues.

This clonotype was detected a few times. The rearrangement joins TRBV20-1 to TRBJ2-3; D remains ambiguous. Looked up from germline, CDR1 is DFQATT and CDR2 is SNEGSKA (reference sequence). This CDR3 region has 13 residues. The germline V and J ends were trimmed by 5 bases and 5 bases, with 14 bases remaining between them. The chain's CDR3 is CSAPNLVGDTQYF. As DNA, the CDR3 is TGCAGTGCTCCGAACCTAGTTGGAGATACGCAGTATTTT.

This clonotype was counted many times. The J gene is TRBJ2-2, the V gene TRBV10-2, with 11 bases identical to TRBD2. The CDR3 has 15 amino acids. The trim removed 6 bases at V and 5 bases at J, leaving 5 bases unmatched. Germline V gene data show CDR1 as WSHSY and CDR2 as SAAADI. The CDR3 region is CASSLLAGDTGELFF. The CDR3 nucleotides are TGCGCCAGCAGCCTACTAGCGGGAGATACCGGGGAGCTGTTTTTT.

This clonotype was observed a few times. This chain links TRBV28 with TRBJ2-6; D is undetermined. The CDR3 has 16 residues. Trimming cost V 3 bases and J 2 bases, with 11 bases left between them. CDR1 and CDR2 from the germline V gene are MDHEN and SYDVKM. CDR3 sequence reads: CASSFISSAGANVLTF. In DNA, the CDR3 is TGTGCCAGCAGTTTTATCTCGAGTGCTGGGGCCAACGTCCTGACTTTC.

In this sample, this clonotype turned up a few times. The chain carries TRBV10-3 and TRBJ2-7; D is possibly TRBD1 or TRBD2 (5 bases each). The germline CDR1 and CDR2 sequences are ENHRY and SYGVKD. The CDR3 length is 13 residues. The germline V and J ends were trimmed by 1 base and 3 bases, with 7 bases remaining between them. This CDR3 reads CAISEFGGYEQYF. The CDR3 DNA reads TGTGCCATCAGTGAGTTTGGGGGCTACGAGCAGTACTTC.